The entry below gives a single TCR beta chain sequence along with its context. There is no known antigen for this receptor. Base-call qualities are not available, and no considerably larger clone is one nucleotide away. Trimming takes 7 bases from V and 1 base from J, and the germline ends sit 13 bases apart. CDR1 and CDR2, per the germline V gene, are SQVTM and ANQGSEA. The CDR3 covers 13 residues, taking in both the cysteine and the phenylalanine. The CDR3 DNA has 39 bases and is translated from base 1. This sample is drawn from a study of cytomegalovirus exposure and HLA in healthy donors (dated by TCRdb to 2015 to 2018). About the full investigation: An earlier analysis of several hundred of the donors reported about 290 Gb of sequence data and around 110 million unique TCR beta sequences from roughly 200 million T cells. Along with the approximately 700-subject first cohort, a separate validation cohort of over a hundred different subjects was used. A later analysis re-analyzed previously published TCR beta repertoires from roughly 600 donors and added high-resolution HLA genotyping to study TCR occurrence patterns. A later genetic analysis used genome-wide SNP genotypes for about 60% of the roughly 700 donors, treating that subset as a discovery cohort. An early release covering 550 to 650 HLA-typed donors comprised about 290 gigabases of sequencing data and 65 million to 100 million unique TCR sequences. Of the roughly 400 genotyped donors, 65% to 90% fell in the genetic ancestry cluster associated with self-reported Caucasian donors. Every repertoire in the discovery cohort had been generated on one and the same sequencing platform. To predict cytomegalovirus infection status, the study brought together high-throughput TCR immunosequencing, statistical association of individual TCRs with disease status, and machine learning. The T cell repertoires of several hundred subjects were profiled by immunosequencing and related to cytomegalovirus serostatus. Alongside the repertoire data, information on donor age, sex, ethnicity and CMV serostatus was compiled. Typing coverage varied by locus: 629-630 donors for A, B, C, DRB1 and DQB1; more than 500 for DQA1; approximately 610 for DPA1; under 490 for DPB1. On average, roughly 240,000 unique TCR beta nucleotide sequences were sequenced per donor among several hundred genotyped donors of the cohort, with roughly 18% of those sequences being non-productive. In an earlier analysis of several hundred of the donors, high-throughput TCR beta sequencing was used to judge whether each TCR beta V gene segment behaved as functional or pseudogenic. HLA typing covered class I and class II loci at four-digit resolution. Rather than drawing on any new phenotypic data, the later analysis identified candidate immune exposures from TCR beta sequences and the way those sequences occurred across donors. Because of strong linkage in the cohort, roughly 5 DR-DQ haplotypes were treated as single units for association and clustering. The aim of the study was to test whether cataloging public T cell receptors could identify signatures of past pathogen exposure. The investigation overall reported the following: In a later analysis, several top co-occurrence clusters were reported to appear linked to parvovirus B19, influenza, CMV and Epstein-Barr virus. Most CMV-associated TCR beta chains appeared to be HLA-restricted in a later analysis, and the HLA associations seemed to be driven largely by CMV exposure. A further reported finding was that TCR beta sequences accurately predicted the HLA-A and HLA-B alleles for most subjects in the first cohort. Assigning TCR associations to individual alleles was difficult when HLA alleles, especially DR and DQ, strongly co-occurred. The 87-base-pair reads could not distinguish some IMGT-functional V segments, including TRBV6-2 and TRBV6-3, so those segments were excluded. Compared with equally common non-associated chains, HLA-associated TCR beta chains in a later analysis were more clonally expanded and had lower generation probabilities. According to a later genetic analysis, donors in an Asian-associated ancestry cluster had fewer N-insertions in productive TCRs than the approximately 630-donor mean. Because HLA typing was unavailable for some donors at each locus, only the typed subset was used in association tests. In vitro tests confirmed that a few of the cytomegalovirus-associated TCR beta chains recognize cytomegalovirus antigens. At a false discovery rate of 0.05, a later analysis linked 16,951 TCR beta sequences to specific HLA alleles. A later genetic analysis associated a missense DCLRE1C variant with V-gene and J-gene trimming of TCR beta chains, and an independent cohort replicated the association. The only immune exposure information available for the cohort was CMV serostatus. The authors suggested that the approach could potentially be generalized to other disease states and immunological phenotypes. In this cohort, only TCR beta chains were sequenced, and detectable features were limited by the absence of alpha or paired-chain data. A group of highly shared sequence variants was considered likely to be a technical artifact of the sequencing pipeline. Linkage disequilibrium might explain the correlated functional status among segregating V segments, but an unknown experimental factor could not be excluded. Presence/absence analyses assumed roughly uniform sequencing depth across donors, an assumption that may not hold. Most TCR sequences were observed very rarely across donors, whereas some public TCRs were present in many individuals. The classifier was reported to diagnose cytomegalovirus status with high specificity and sensitivity in both the original and validation cohorts. In the study, roughly 160 TCR beta chains were listed as associated with cytomegalovirus. The earlier analysis of about 600 of the donors excluded some 15 rarely observed V segments, including chromosome 9 orphons, because counts were too low. In an earlier analysis of around 500 of the donors, most TCR beta V segments appeared in productive rearrangements about 87% or about 30% of the time, broadly matching IMGT annotations. In a later analysis, TCR association rates were found to vary across HLA loci, with the most associated TCRs seen for DRB1 alleles and the fewest for HLA-C alleles.

The cohort comprised some 700 healthy bone marrow donors. At the time of sampling, every cohort member was nominally healthy, though immune exposures that went unrecorded were likely present. CMV serostatus was positive for almost 300 and negative for about half of the roughly 700 cohort members, and was not recorded for this donor. A peripheral blood sample was collected from each donor, and TCR beta sequencing was performed on peripheral blood mononuclear cells. The Qiagen DNeasy Blood Extraction Kit was used to extract genomic DNA from the blood cell samples. The library relied on the immunoSEQ multiplex PCR assay. For the multiplex PCR, a mixture combining 60 forward primers for TCR Vbeta segments and 13 reverse primers for TCR Jbeta segments was used. A multiplex PCR assay on genomic DNA amplified the CDR3 region of rearranged TCR beta genes. The amplified TCR beta libraries were sequenced on the Illumina HiSeq System as 87-base-pair reads. In the paper's pipeline: Across the 670 or so repertoires, a later analysis counted some 80 million unique TCR beta chains, roughly 11 million of which were shared by at least two donors. To remove PCR and sequencing errors, raw reads were error-corrected and collapsed into unique sequences using a nearest-neighbor algorithm that merged closely related sequences. CDR3 sequences were aligned to IMGT reference sequences to assign V, D and J gene segments. For a sequence to be retained, a match of at least six nucleotides to both a V gene segment and a J gene segment was required. Rearrangements were called productive when the CDR3 lacked stop codons and stayed in frame with V and J; all others were non-productive. Following IMGT convention, CDR3 was defined as the stretch from the second conserved V-encoded cysteine to the conserved J-encoded phenylalanine. The earlier analysis of about 610 of the donors excluded any sequence lacking an unambiguous match to a single V gene segment. In an earlier analysis of several hundred of the donors, V segments were called functional above 56.7% productive rearrangements and were called segregating when the between-donor standard deviation exceeded 5%. A statistical classification framework was built to diagnose cytomegalovirus status from the catalog of TCR beta chain sequences. A later analysis assigned V and J genes by comparing TCR nucleotide sequences with IMGT/GENE-DB human TR gene sequences. Using the TCRdist pipeline, a later analysis assigned CDR3 sequences along with most-parsimonious VDJ recombination scenarios. In a later analysis, every TCR beta chain was defined by the combination of its CDR3 amino acid sequence and its V-gene family, and reads without a unique V-gene family were dropped. A later analysis removed 500 to 650 highly shared, low-generation-probability nucleotide sequences to deal with suspected cross-contamination and a sequencing artifact. In a later analysis, a clonal expansion index for each public chain was calculated from normalized within-repertoire ranks of inferred template counts. Generation probabilities in a later analysis came from a VDJ recombination model fitted to out-of-frame rearrangements, and those results were checked against IGoR. A later analysis scored TCR-TCR, TCR-HLA and TCR-CMV co-occurrence with hypergeometric tests, applying a repertoire-size bias correction to TCR pairs. To estimate false discovery rates, a later analysis permuted the HLA or CMV assignments 20 times. In a later analysis, co-occurring TCRs were grouped using DBSCAN, with TCRdist sequence similarity added in when clustering inside HLA-allele-positive subsets. For co-occurrence clustering, repertoires with fewer than 30,000 or more than 120,000 public chains were excluded, along with five repertoires with anomalous nucleotide sharing. TCRdb mirrors the immuneACCESS table, restricted to in-frame sequences. Some clones are absent from its copies; in checked studies, under half trace to an unresolved V gene, and the reason for the others is unknown. V, J and clone size reflect that table, while D and trimming were determined from the DNA. Counted in this sample were about 97,000 clones; roughly three fifths of them appeared once. The ten largest clonotypes hold 4.8% of the sample.

This TCR came from a human donor in good health. Sequencing input: PBMCs. In this chain, TRBV29-1 is recombined with TRBJ1-1, and TRBD1 may be the D gene, going by 5 matching bases. The CDR3 amino acid sequence is: CSATRGENTEAFF. In nucleotide form, the sequence is TGCAGCGCGACCCGGGGGGAGAACACTGAAGCTTTCTTT.